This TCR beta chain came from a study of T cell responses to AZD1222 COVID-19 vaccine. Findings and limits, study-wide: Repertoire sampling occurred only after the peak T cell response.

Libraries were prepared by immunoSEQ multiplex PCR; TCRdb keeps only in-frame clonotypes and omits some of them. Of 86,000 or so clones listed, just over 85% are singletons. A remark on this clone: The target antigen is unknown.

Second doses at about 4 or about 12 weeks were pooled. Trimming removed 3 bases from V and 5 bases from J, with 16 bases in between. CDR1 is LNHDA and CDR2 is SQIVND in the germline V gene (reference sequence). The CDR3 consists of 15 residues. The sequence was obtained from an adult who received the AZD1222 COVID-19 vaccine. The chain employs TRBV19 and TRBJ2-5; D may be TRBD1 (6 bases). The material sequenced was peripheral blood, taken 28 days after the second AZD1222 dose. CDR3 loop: CASSIGVGGGETQYF. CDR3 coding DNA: TGTGCCAGTAGTATTGGTGTTGGGGGCGGGGAGACCCAGTACTTC.